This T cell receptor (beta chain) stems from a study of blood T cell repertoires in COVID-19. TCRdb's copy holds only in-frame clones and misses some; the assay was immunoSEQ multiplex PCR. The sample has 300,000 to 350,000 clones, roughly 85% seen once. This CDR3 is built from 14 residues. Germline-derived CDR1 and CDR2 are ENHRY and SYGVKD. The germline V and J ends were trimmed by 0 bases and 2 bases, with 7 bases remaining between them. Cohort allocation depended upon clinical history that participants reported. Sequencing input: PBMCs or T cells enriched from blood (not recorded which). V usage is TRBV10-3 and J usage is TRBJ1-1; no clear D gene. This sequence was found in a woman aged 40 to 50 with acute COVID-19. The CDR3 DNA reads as TGTGCCATCAGTGAGTCTTACATCAACACTGAAGCTTTCTTT. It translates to CAISESYINTEAFF.